The clone carrying this T cell receptor beta chain showed up many times. These data originate in a study of T cells after yellow fever vaccination. Germline V gene lookup returns CDR1 DFQATT and CDR2 SNEGSKA (reference sequence). J gave up 1 base and V 3 bases, and 4 bases lay outside the gene matches. The CDR3 totals 16 residues. In TCRdb, the 5' RACE reads were re-called with MiXCR into one record per CDR3 protein. The sample has approximately 110,000 distinct CDR3 sequences, roughly 8.4% seen once. This specimen consisted of CD8+ T cells sorted from PBMCs, obtained 45 days after the yellow fever booster vaccination. This chain links TRBV20-1 with TRBJ2-3; the match to TRBD2 covers 13 bases. The sequence derives from a man younger than 40 who received the YFV17D yellow fever vaccine. The CDR3 reads CSASGTSGTGTDTQYF. The CDR3 DNA reads as TGCAGTGCTAGCGGGACTAGCGGGACGGGCACAGATACGCAGTATTTT.